These T cell receptor beta chains were read from a single sample in a study of blood T cell repertoires in COVID-19. Sequencing used immunoSEQ multiplex PCR; TCRdb keeps in-frame clones, though not all of them. The sample has roughly 170,000 clones, approximately 87% seen once. Source material: peripheral blood. The receptors come from a young woman who had recovered from COVID-19. The CDR3 runs from the conserved cysteine through the conserved F or W. The order of the fields is D gene, CDR3 length, V gene, J gene, clone size, CDR3 protein, CDR3 DNA. D genes are given only for firm matches. The size field is filled for only some rows; it gives once, few, many or a size class.

-	16	TRBV12-5	TRBJ2-2	-	CASGLSTTGTPGELFF	TGTGCTAGTGGTTTGTCCACGACAGGGACTCCCGGGGAGCTGTTTTTT
-	12	TRBV10-3	TRBJ1-4	-	CAISDSREKLFF	TGTGCCATCAGTGATAGTCGGGAAAAACTGTTTTTT
-	14	TRBV5-4	TRBJ1-2	few	CASSLVGDNYGYTF	TGTGCCAGCAGCTTGGTAGGGGATAACTATGGCTACACCTTC
-	15	TRBV18	TRBJ1-2	-	CASSPGSELNYGYTF	TGTGCCAGCTCTCCCGGTAGTGAGCTAAACTATGGCTACACCTTC
TRBD1	19	TRBV7-8	TRBJ1-6	-	CASSLLQGTGSSYNSPLHF	TGTGCCAGCAGCTTACTACAGGGGACCGGGAGCTCCTATAATTCACCCCTCCACTTT
TRBD2	13	TRBV29-1	TRBJ2-3	-	CSVVVSGEDTQYF	TGCAGCGTTGTCGTTAGCGGGGAAGATACGCAGTATTTT
-	17	TRBV4-3	TRBJ2-2	once	CASSQDPPQRSNGELFF	TGCGCCAGCAGCCAAGATCCCCCCCAGCGCTCAAACGGGGAGCTGTTTTTT
-	13	TRBV2	TRBJ1-5	-	CASSGQPNQPQHF	TGTGCCAGCAGTGGACAGCCTAATCAGCCCCAGCATTTT
TRBD2	15	TRBV24-1	TRBJ2-2	few	CATSAPSGTFGELFF	TGTGCCACCAGTGCCCCTAGCGGGACTTTCGGGGAGCTGTTTTTT
TRBD2	16	TRBV11-1	TRBJ2-1	once	CASSLATSVVSHEQFF	TGTGCCAGCAGCTTAGCCACTAGCGTCGTTTCACACGAGCAGTTCTTC
TRBD2	14	TRBV2	TRBJ2-1	-	CASRGTRESNEQFF	TGTGCCAGCAGGGGGACTAGGGAGTCCAATGAGCAGTTCTTC